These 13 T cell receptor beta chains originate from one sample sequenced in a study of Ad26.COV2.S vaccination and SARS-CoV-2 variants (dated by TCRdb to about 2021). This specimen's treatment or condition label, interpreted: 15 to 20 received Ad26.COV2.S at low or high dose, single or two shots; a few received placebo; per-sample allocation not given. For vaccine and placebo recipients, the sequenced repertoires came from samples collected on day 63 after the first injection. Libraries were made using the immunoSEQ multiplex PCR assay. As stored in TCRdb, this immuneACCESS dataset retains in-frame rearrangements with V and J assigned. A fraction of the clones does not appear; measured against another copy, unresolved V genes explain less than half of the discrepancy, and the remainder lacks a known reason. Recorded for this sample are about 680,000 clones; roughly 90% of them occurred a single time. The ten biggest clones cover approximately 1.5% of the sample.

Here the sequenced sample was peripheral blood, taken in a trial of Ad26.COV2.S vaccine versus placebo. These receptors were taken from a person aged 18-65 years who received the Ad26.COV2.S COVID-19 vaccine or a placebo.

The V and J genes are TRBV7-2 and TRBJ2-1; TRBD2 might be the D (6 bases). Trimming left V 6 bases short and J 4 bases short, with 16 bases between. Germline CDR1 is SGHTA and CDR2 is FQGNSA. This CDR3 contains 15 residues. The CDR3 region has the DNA TGTGCCAGCAGATTGGTAGGACTACCATACAATGAGCAGTTCTTC. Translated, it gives CASRLVGLPYNEQFF.

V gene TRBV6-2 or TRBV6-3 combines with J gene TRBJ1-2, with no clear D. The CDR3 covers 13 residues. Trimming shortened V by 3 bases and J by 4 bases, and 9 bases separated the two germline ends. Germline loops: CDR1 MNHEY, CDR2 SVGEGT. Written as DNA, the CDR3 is TGTGCCAGCAGTTATCTGGGCGGCTATGGCTACACCTTC. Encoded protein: CASSYLGGYGYTF.

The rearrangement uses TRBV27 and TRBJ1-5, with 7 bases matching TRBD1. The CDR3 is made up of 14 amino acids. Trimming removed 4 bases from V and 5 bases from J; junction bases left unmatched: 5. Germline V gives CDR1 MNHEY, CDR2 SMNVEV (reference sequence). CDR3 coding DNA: TGTGCCAGCAGTTCGACAGGGTGGTATCAGCCCCAGCATTTT. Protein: CASSSTGWYQPQHF.

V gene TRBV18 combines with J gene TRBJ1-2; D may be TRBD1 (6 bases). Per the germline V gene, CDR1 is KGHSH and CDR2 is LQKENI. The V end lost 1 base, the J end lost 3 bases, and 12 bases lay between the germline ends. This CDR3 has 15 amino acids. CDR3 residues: CASSPRGGLYYGYTF. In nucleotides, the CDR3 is TGTGCCAGCTCACCACGTGGGGGGCTCTACTATGGCTACACCTTC.

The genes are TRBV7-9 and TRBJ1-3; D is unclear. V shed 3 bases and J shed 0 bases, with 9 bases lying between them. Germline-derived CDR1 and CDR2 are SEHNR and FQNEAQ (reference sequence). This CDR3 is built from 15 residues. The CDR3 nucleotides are TGTGCCAGCAGCTTCAGAGCCATCTCTGGAAACACCATATATTTT. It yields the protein CASSFRAISGNTIYF.

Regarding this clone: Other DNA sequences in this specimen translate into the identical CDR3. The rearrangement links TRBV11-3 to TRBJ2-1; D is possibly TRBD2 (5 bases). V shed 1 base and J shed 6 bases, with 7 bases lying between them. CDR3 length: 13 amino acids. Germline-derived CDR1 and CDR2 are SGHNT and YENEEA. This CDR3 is CASSLGRGNEQFF. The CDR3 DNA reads TGTGCCAGCAGCTTAGGCCGGGGCAATGAGCAGTTCTTC.

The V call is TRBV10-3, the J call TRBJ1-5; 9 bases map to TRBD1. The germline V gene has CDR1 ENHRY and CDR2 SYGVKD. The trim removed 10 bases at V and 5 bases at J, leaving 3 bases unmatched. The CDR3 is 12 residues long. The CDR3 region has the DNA TGTGCCACCAGGACAGGGGATCAGCCCCAGCATTTT. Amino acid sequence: CATRTGDQPQHF.

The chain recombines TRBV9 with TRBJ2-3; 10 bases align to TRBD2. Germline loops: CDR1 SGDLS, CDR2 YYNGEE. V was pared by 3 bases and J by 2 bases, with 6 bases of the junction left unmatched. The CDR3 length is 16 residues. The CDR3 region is CASSDGLADFTDTQYF. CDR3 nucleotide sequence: TGTGCCAGCAGCGACGGACTAGCGGACTTCACAGATACGCAGTATTTT.

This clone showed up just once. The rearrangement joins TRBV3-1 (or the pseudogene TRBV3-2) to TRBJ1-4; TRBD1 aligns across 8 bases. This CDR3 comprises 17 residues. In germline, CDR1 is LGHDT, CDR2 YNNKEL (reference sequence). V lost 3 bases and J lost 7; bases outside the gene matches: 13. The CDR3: CASSQTGARGFGEKLFF. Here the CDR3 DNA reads TGTGCCAGCAGCCAGACAGGGGCCCGGGGATTTGGTGAAAAACTGTTTTTT.

The CDR3 bases are TGCGCCAGCAGCCGATCGGGAGGCCCCTACGAGCAGTACTTC. This sequence encodes CASSRSGGPYEQYF. The J gene is TRBJ2-7, the V gene TRBV5-1; 7 bases line up with TRBD2. The V gene's germline CDR1 is SGHRS and CDR2 YFSETQ. CDR3 length: 14 residues. V gave up 4 bases and J gave up 2 bases; unmatched junction bases: 6.

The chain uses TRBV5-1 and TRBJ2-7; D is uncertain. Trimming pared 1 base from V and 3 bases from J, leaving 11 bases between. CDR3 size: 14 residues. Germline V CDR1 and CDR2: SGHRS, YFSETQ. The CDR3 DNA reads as TGCGCCAGCAGCTTGCCGACTCAACACTACGAGCAGTACTTC. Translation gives CASSLPTQHYEQYF.

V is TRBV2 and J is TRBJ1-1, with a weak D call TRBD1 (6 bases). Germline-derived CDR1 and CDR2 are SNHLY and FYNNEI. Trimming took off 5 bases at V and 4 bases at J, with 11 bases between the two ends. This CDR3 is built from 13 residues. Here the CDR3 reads CASSQQGLTEAFF. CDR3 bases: TGTGCCAGCAGTCAACAGGGACTCACTGAAGCTTTCTTT.

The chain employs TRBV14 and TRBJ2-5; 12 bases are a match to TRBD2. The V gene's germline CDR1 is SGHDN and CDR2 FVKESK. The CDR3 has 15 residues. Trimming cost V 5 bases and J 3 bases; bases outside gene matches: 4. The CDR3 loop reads CASSARTSGKETQYF. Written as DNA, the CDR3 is TGTGCCAGCAGCGCCCGGACTAGCGGGAAAGAGACCCAGTACTTC.